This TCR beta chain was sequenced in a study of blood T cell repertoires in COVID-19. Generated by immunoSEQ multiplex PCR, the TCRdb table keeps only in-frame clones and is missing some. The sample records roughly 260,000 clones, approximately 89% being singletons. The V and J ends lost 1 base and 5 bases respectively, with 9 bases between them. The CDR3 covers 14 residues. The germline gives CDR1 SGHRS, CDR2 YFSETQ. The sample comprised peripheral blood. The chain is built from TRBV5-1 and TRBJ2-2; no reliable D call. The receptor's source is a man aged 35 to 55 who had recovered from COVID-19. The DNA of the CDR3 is TGCGCCAGCAGCTTGACTTTCGAAACCGGGGAGCTGTTTTTT. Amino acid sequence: CASSLTFETGELFF.